One sample yielded the 16 T cell receptor beta chains listed below, sequenced in a study of T cells after yellow fever vaccination. TCRdb re-derived calls from the 5' RACE reads in MiXCR, one entry per CDR3 protein. In the table there are under 250,000 distinct CDR3 sequences, about 7% of which are singletons. The input for sequencing was CD4+ T cells sorted from PBMCs, taken 15 days after the yellow fever booster vaccination. These receptors were collected from a young man who received the YFV17D yellow fever vaccine.

The CDR3 bases are TGTGCCAGCAGCCCCACTGGGGCGGCCGGCGAAAAACTGTTTTTT. It yields the protein CASSPTGAAGEKLFF. The V call is TRBV11-2, the J call TRBJ1-4; TRBD1 is a possible D gene (5 bases). CDR3 length equals 15 residues. Between the trimmed V and J ends, which lost 5 bases and 8 bases, there was a span of 18 bases. CDR1 is SGHAT, CDR2 FQNNGV, per germline.

This clonotype was counted a few times. The V call is TRBV12-3 or TRBV12-4, the J call TRBJ2-7; D ambiguous. The CDR3 runs 16 residues. V lost 1 base, J lost 3 bases, and 16 bases lay in between. The CDR3 DNA reads as TGTGCCAGCAGTTTAGGAGGTGGGGTACCCTTCTACGAGCAGTACTTC. This encodes CASSLGGGVPFYEQYF.

This clonotype turned up a few times. The rearrangement joins TRBV20-1 to TRBJ2-5; unclear D gene. The CDR3 length is 13 residues. Germline CDR1 DFQATT, CDR2 SNEGSKA (reference sequence). Trimming removed 0 bases at V and 6 bases at J, with 11 bases between. The DNA of the CDR3 is TGCAGTGCTAGAGATGTTTCGTTAAAGACCCAGTACTTC. Protein product: CSARDVSLKTQYF.

Remarks on this clonotype: Possible read error: a much larger clone is one base away. The DNA for the CDR3 is TGCAGCGTTGGTGGAACCTACGAGAAGTACTTC. It specifies CSVGGTYEKYF. This rearrangement joins TRBV29-1 to TRBJ2-7; D ambiguous. CDR1 and CDR2 from the germline V gene are SQVTM and ANQGSEA. CDR3 length: 11 residues.

This clonotype was counted at least ten times. The chain has TRBV29-1 and TRBJ2-5, with TRBD2 matching over 13 bases. The CDR3 runs to 14 residues. In germline, CDR1 is SQVTM, CDR2 ANQGSEA. The J segment lost 4 bases and the V segment lost 7 bases, leaving 6 bases of the junction unmatched. CDR3 in amino acids: CSAYGLAGAETQYF. The CDR3 region has the DNA TGCAGCGCCTATGGACTAGCGGGAGCAGAGACCCAGTACTTC.

The chain has TRBV19 and TRBJ2-2; 9 nucleotides match TRBD1. This CDR3 is built from 22 residues. Germline V CDR1 and CDR2: LNHDA, SQIVND (reference sequence). V was pared by 1 base and J by 5 bases, with 23 bases of the junction left unmatched. The CDR3: CASSIALLLGQGLIGPTGELFF. The CDR3 DNA follows: TGTGCCAGTAGTATAGCTCTCTTGTTGGGACAGGGATTGATTGGGCCGACCGGGGAGCTGTTTTTT.

This clonotype was picked up a small number of times. The gene calls are TRBV7-2 and TRBJ2-1, with D perhaps matching TRBD2 (5 bases). V was pared by 4 bases and J by 11 bases, with 15 bases between. Germline values: CDR1 SGHTA, CDR2 FQGNSA. CDR3 length: 13 residues. CDR3 sequence reads: CASSSRTPNKQFF. The CDR3 DNA is TGTGCCAGCAGCTCACGGACTCCCAACAAGCAGTTCTTC.

In this sample, this clonotype turned up a few times. This chain joins TRBV7-9 and TRBJ2-7; 12 bases agree with TRBD2. The germline V gene has CDR1 SEHNR and CDR2 FQNEAQ (reference sequence). The ends lost 6 bases at V and 6 bases at J; junction bases unmatched: 9. The CDR3 covers 15 residues. The CDR3 loop is CASRPLAGGPREQYF. CDR3 DNA: TGTGCCAGCAGACCTCTAGCGGGAGGGCCCCGCGAGCAGTACTTC.

This clonotype was seen a handful of times. This chain links TRBV20-1 with TRBJ1-1, with D unclear. Per the germline V gene, CDR1 is DFQATT and CDR2 is SNEGSKA (reference sequence). CDR3 length equals 12 residues. V was clipped by 0 bases and J by 4 bases, with 6 bases between them. The CDR3, as DNA: TGCAGTGCTAGAGAGCCGAGCACTGAAGCTTTCTTT. It encodes CSAREPSTEAFF.

This clonotype was seen a handful of times. The chain uses TRBV12-5 and TRBJ2-1; TRBD1 is a possible D gene (5 bases). V shed 3 bases and J shed 9 bases, with 12 bases lying between them. Per germline, CDR1 LGHNT and CDR2 FRNRAP. The CDR3 contains 13 residues. CDR3 in DNA: TGTGCTAGTGGTTTCGGTGATAGGGGTGAGCAGTTCTTC. As protein: CASGFGDRGEQFF. Complete variable domain (other parts from reference TRBV12-5 and TRBJ2-1): DARVTQTPRHKVTEMGQEVTMRCQPILGHNTVFWYRQTMMQGLELLAYFRNRAPLDDSGMPKDRFSAEMPDATLATLKIQPSEPRDSAVYFCASGFGDRGEQFFGPGTRLTVL.

This clonotype was seen at least ten times. The chain recombines TRBV30 with TRBJ2-2; D is uncertain. CDR1 and CDR2 (germline): GTSNPN, SVGIG (reference sequence). Trimming pared 4 bases from V and 5 bases from J, leaving 5 bases between. The CDR3 is made up of 11 amino acids. CDR3 nucleotides: TGTGCCTGGAAACGGACCGGGGAGCTGTTTTTT. It codes for CAWKRTGELFF.

This clonotype appeared many times. The rearrangement links TRBV5-1 to TRBJ2-7; D remains unclear. The V end was cut by 2 bases, the J end by 0 bases, with 3 bases between. The CDR3 has 12 residues. Per the germline V gene, CDR1 is SGHRS and CDR2 is YFSETQ. CDR3 nucleotides: TGCGCCAGCAGCTTCAGCTCCTACGAGCAGTACTTC. Its translation: CASSFSSYEQYF.

This clonotype has more than one count but fewer than ten. J is TRBJ2-3 and V is TRBV20-1, with a tentative D call TRBD1 (6 bases). Germline loops: CDR1 DFQATT, CDR2 SNEGSKA (reference sequence). This CDR3 is 16 amino acids long. Between the trimmed V and J ends, which lost 5 bases and 0 bases, there was a span of 18 bases. CDR3 sequence reads: CSAPPPTGASTDTQYF. The CDR3 bases are TGCAGTGCTCCTCCCCCGACAGGAGCTAGCACAGATACGCAGTATTTT.

This clonotype was counted only a few times. The rearrangement uses TRBV12-5 and TRBJ2-6; D is perhaps TRBD2 (5 bases). CDR1 is LGHNT, CDR2 FRNRAP, per germline. Trimming shortened V by 4 bases and J by 4 bases, and 14 bases separated the two germline ends. The CDR3 loop spans 16 amino acids. The CDR3 reads CASGSPERAGANVLTF. In DNA, the CDR3 is TGTGCTAGTGGTTCCCCCGAGAGGGCCGGGGCCAACGTCCTGACTTTC.

This clonotype was detected many times. V is TRBV5-1 and J is TRBJ2-5; D is unresolved. The CDR3 contains 13 residues. V lost 2 bases and J 3 bases, leaving 8 bases between the germline ends. Germline-derived CDR1 and CDR2 are SGHRS and YFSETQ. CDR3 loop: CASSFSREETQYF. The DNA of the CDR3 is TGCGCCAGCAGCTTTTCCCGGGAAGAGACCCAGTACTTC.

The rearrangement uses TRBV6-1 and TRBJ2-7, with 7 bases identical to TRBD1. Germline V lookup: CDR1 MNHNS, CDR2 SASEGT. J gave up 7 bases and V 1 base, and 7 bases lay outside the gene matches. The CDR3 covers 14 residues. DNA of the CDR3: TGTGCCAGCAGTGAAGTTCGACAGGGAAGAGAGCAGTACTTC. Its protein is CASSEVRQGREQYF.